This T cell receptor (beta chain) was observed in a study of cytomegalovirus exposure and HLA in healthy donors. Points on this clone: Its antigen is undetermined.

60 Vbeta and 13 Jbeta primers were used in PCR. Method: immunoSEQ multiplex PCR; TCRdb's copy keeps in-frame clones and lacks some. The data show about 140,000 clones, around 85% seen once. The CDR3 is made up of 12 amino acids. Germline V lookup: CDR1 SGHVS, CDR2 FNYEAQ. V was cut by 4 bases and J by 0 bases, with 2 bases left in between. Broader study findings: In a later analysis, TCR beta V- and J-gene trimming was associated with a missense DCLRE1C variant.

V is TRBV7-6 and J is TRBJ2-3, with no clear D. The sample taken for sequencing was PBMCs. The receptor's source is a female donor in good health and CMV-seronegative. The CDR3 reads CASSSSTDTQYF. CDR3 in DNA: TGTGCCAGCAGCTCGAGCACAGATACGCAGTATTTT.